The T cell receptor beta chain described here comes from a study of CD8 T cells in Susac syndrome. In regard to this clonotype: Its specificity is not known.

TCR beta sequencing covered blood CD8+ and CD4+ T cells. TEMRA cells were FACS-enriched, with CD8+ and CD4+ T cells isolated negatively. V shed 4 bases and J shed 7 bases, with 26 bases lying between them. This CDR3 is built from 18 residues. From germline, CDR1 is LGHNA and CDR2 YNFKEQ. Study-wide results and limits: The relatively small number of individuals in the TCR sequencing and HLA analysis was acknowledged by the study.

Random hexamers served to reverse transcribe roughly 0.45 to 1 ug RNA. The CDR3 of TCR beta was amplified by immunoSEQ multiplex PCR across 54 Vbeta and 13 Jbeta. MiXCR was run by TCRdb on the immunoSEQ multiplex PCR reads, yielding one entry per CDR3 protein. The sample shows 150,000 to 200,000 distinct CDR3 sequences, roughly 92% of them seen only once. The sample comprised CD4+ T cells from PBMCs. The J gene is TRBJ1-5, the V gene TRBV4-2; weak D call: TRBD1 (5 bases). The clonotype comes from a human donor with multiple sclerosis. The CDR3 DNA follows: TGTGCCAGCAGCCTCCATGCCGGGGACCCAATGGCAGTACAGCCCCAGCATTTT. Amino acids: CASSLHAGDPMAVQPQHF.